A single sample is the source of the 7 T cell receptor beta chains below, sequenced in a study of T cell responses to AZD1222 COVID-19 vaccine. TCRdb's copy holds only in-frame clones and misses some; the assay was immunoSEQ multiplex PCR. The sample lists about 140,000 clones, 75% to 90% seen once, with around 5% in the top ten. The sample was peripheral blood, taken on day 0 of AZD1222 vaccination. The receptors shown here come from an adult in good health.

V usage is TRBV4-1 and J usage is TRBJ1-5; D might be TRBD1 (6 bases). The germline V gene encodes CDR1 MGHRA and CDR2 YSYEKL. This CDR3 has 16 amino acids. The V and J ends lost 5 bases and 0 bases respectively, with 14 bases between them. The CDR3 nucleotides read TGCGCCAGCAGCGCCCCAGGGGCACTTAGCAATCAGCCCCAGCATTTT. Its protein product is CASSAPGALSNQPQHF.

The rearrangement uses TRBV28 and TRBJ2-1; D gene uncertain. The germline gives CDR1 MDHEN, CDR2 SYDVKM. V was shortened by 5 bases and J by 7 bases, with 24 bases between the two germline ends. This CDR3 region has 17 residues. The CDR3 nucleotides are TGTGCCAGCAGTAGCCCTCCTAATAGCCGTATTTGGAATGAGCAGTTCTTC. Translated: CASSSPPNSRIWNEQFF.

This chain connects TRBV7-6 to TRBJ2-5; D not resolved. CDR3 length: 16 residues. The germline CDR1 and CDR2 sequences are SGHVS and FNYEAQ. V dropped 1 base and J dropped 0 bases, with 12 bases sitting between them. The CDR3 here is CASSLVARFYQETQYF. In DNA form, the CDR3 reads TGTGCCAGCAGCTTAGTAGCCAGGTTTTACCAAGAGACCCAGTACTTC. Filled out from reference TRBV7-6 and TRBJ2-5, the complete variable domain reads GAGVSQSPRYKVTKRGQDVALRCDPISGHVSLYWYRQALGQGPEFLTYFNYEAQQDKSGLPNDRFSAERPEGSISTLTIQRTEQRDSAMYRCASSLVARFYQETQYFGPGTRLLVL.

The chain employs TRBV7-2 and TRBJ2-2; D gene ambiguous. This CDR3 has 16 residues. Germline V lookup: CDR1 SGHTA, CDR2 FQGNSA. V lost 5 bases to trimming and J lost 3 bases, with 16 bases between them. The CDR3 spells CASSLRLVRYTGELFF. CDR3 coding DNA: TGTGCCAGCAGCCTAAGGCTAGTTCGGTACACCGGGGAGCTGTTTTTT.

This clone was recorded only once. This chain connects TRBV18 to TRBJ1-5; 9 nucleotides align to TRBD1. Trimming took 4 bases from V and 4 from J; bases not matched to a gene: 5. CDR1 is KGHSH, CDR2 LQKENI, per germline. The CDR3 spans 15 residues. CDR3 DNA: TGTGCCAGCTCACTACAGACAGGGGGTAATCAGCCCCAGCATTTT. Translation gives CASSLQTGGNQPQHF.

The genes are TRBV6-2 or TRBV6-3 and TRBJ2-7, with TRBD2 matching over 9 bases. CDR1 and CDR2 (germline): MNHEY, SVGEGT. The CDR3 length is 17 residues. The V segment lost 6 bases and the J segment 5 bases; nucleotides outside the gene matches: 17. The CDR3 is CASSRTPGLALTNEQYF. CDR3 bases: TGTGCCAGCAGCCGTACCCCCGGACTAGCGCTAACCAACGAGCAGTACTTC.

This chain connects TRBV7-9 to TRBJ1-2, with a tentative D call TRBD1 (5 bases). Germline values: CDR1 SEHNR, CDR2 FQNEAQ (reference sequence). The length of the CDR3 is 14 residues. The germline V and J ends were trimmed by 4 bases and 1 base, with 10 bases remaining between them. In nucleotides, the CDR3 is TGTGCCAGCAGCTCCCCAGGGTTTAACTATGGCTACACCTTC. Residues: CASSSPGFNYGYTF.